A single sample gave rise to the 10 T cell receptor beta chains below, sequenced in a study of T cells in localized non-small cell lung cancer. Assay: immunoSEQ multiplex PCR; the TCRdb copy retains only in-frame clones and omits some. The data contain 9,800 or so clones, approximately 45% of them singletons. This specimen consisted of lymph node tissue, obtained before any cancer treatment. The receptors were gathered from a woman between 35 and 75 years old with stage I lung adenocarcinoma.

The chain uses TRBV5-1 and TRBJ2-3, with D possibly TRBD2 on 7 matching bases. V lost 2 bases and J 0 bases, leaving 10 bases between the germline ends. The CDR3 totals 15 residues. Germline V lookup: CDR1 SGHRS, CDR2 YFSETQ. The CDR3 DNA sequence: TGCGCCAGCAGCTTCAGGGGAGGGAGCACAGATACGCAGTATTTT. This codes for CASSFRGGSTDTQYF.

This clone was counted between two and nine times. The chain couples TRBV7-2 to TRBJ2-3; no clear D gene. Germline CDR1 and CDR2: SGHTA and FQGNSA. The germline V and J ends were trimmed by 6 bases and 0 bases, with 7 bases remaining between them. CDR3 length equals 13 residues. The CDR3 reads CASSQQSTDTQYF. Written as DNA, the CDR3 is TGTGCCAGCAGTCAACAGAGCACAGATACGCAGTATTTT.

The chain employs TRBV18 and TRBJ2-5, with D maybe TRBD1 (6 bases). Trimming stripped 2 bases from V and 1 base from J, with 8 bases between. Germline V gene lookup returns CDR1 KGHSH and CDR2 LQKENI. The CDR3 is 14 amino acids. As DNA, the CDR3 is TGTGCCAGCTCACCAGGGGGCATCCAAGAGACCCAGTACTTC. It translates to CASSPGGIQETQYF.

The chain is built from TRBV10-2 and TRBJ1-2; 7 nucleotides agree with TRBD1. The germline gives CDR1 WSHSY, CDR2 SAAADI. The J segment lost 7 bases and the V segment lost 0 bases, leaving 5 bases of the junction unmatched. CDR3 length: 14 amino acids. CDR3 DNA: TGCGCCAGCAGTGAGTCCCACAGGGGAGGTGGCTACACCTTC. This translates into CASSESHRGGGYTF.

The J gene is TRBJ1-2, the V gene TRBV19; possibly TRBD1 for D (5 bases). The V and J ends lost 6 bases and 1 base respectively, with 15 bases between them. Germline V CDR1 and CDR2: LNHDA, SQIVND (reference sequence). CDR3 length equals 15 residues. For the CDR3, the DNA is TGTGCCAGTAGCCCCGGGGCAGGAGTTAACTATGGCTACACCTTC. Translated, it gives CASSPGAGVNYGYTF.

The chain joins TRBV29-1 to TRBJ2-2, with D possibly TRBD2 on 5 matching bases. From germline, CDR1 is SQVTM and CDR2 ANQGSEA. V shed 7 bases and J shed 5 bases, with 11 bases lying between them. The CDR3 totals 12 residues. The CDR3 loop reads CSASRGTGELFF. The CDR3 nucleotides are TGCAGCGCGTCCCGCGGGACCGGGGAGCTGTTTTTT.

V gene TRBV9 combines with J gene TRBJ1-1; 7 bases line up with TRBD1. J gave up 4 bases and V 2 bases, and 8 bases lay outside the gene matches. This CDR3 region has 15 residues. CDR1 and CDR2 (germline): SGDLS, YYNGEE. The CDR3 loop is CASSVDREAFTEAFF. For the CDR3, the DNA is TGTGCCAGCAGCGTTGACAGGGAAGCGTTCACTGAAGCTTTCTTT.

The chain combines TRBV18 with TRBJ1-1; maybe TRBD1 (6 bases). CDR1 and CDR2 (germline): KGHSH, LQKENI. V lost 2 bases to trimming and J lost 1 base, with 8 bases between them. The CDR3 covers 14 residues. The CDR3 sequence: CASSPWGQNTEAFF. CDR3 coding DNA: TGTGCCAGCTCACCATGGGGGCAGAACACTGAAGCTTTCTTT.

This chain links TRBV29-1 with TRBJ2-1, with TRBD2 as a possible D gene (5 bases). V lost 7 bases and J lost 7, with 14 bases in between. The CDR3 runs to 12 residues. The germline gives CDR1 SQVTM, CDR2 ANQGSEA. The CDR3 protein is CSADDPGNEQFF. CDR3 in DNA: TGCAGCGCCGACGATCCGGGGAATGAGCAGTTCTTC.

The chain joins TRBV19 to TRBJ2-5; D is uncertain. V was pared by 4 bases and J by 5 bases, with 5 bases between. CDR1 is LNHDA and CDR2 is SQIVND in the germline V gene (reference sequence). This CDR3 comprises 11 residues. CDR3 nucleotides: TGTGCCAGTAGTAACATTGAGACCCAGTACTTC. Protein sequence: CASSNIETQYF.